The 14 T cell receptor beta chains listed next were all sequenced from one sample in a study of T-cell reconstitution after alpha-beta-depleted transplantation in children. Molecular barcoding with unique molecular identifiers was used for the TCRbeta library. One entry per CDR3 protein results from TCRdb running MiXCR on the PCR reads. The sample holds some 200,000 distinct CDR3 sequences; about 8.8% are singletons and the top ten take 5% to 5.5%. The sample was PBMCs from the stem cell graft donor, taken from the stem cell graft. These receptors were collected from a human donor who donated a stem cell graft to a child with SCID.

This clonotype was counted ten times or more. The chain recombines TRBV5-1 with TRBJ1-5; a possible D gene is TRBD1 (5 bases). V shed 4 bases and J shed 6 bases, with 17 bases lying between them. This CDR3 contains 15 residues. Germline V gene lookup returns CDR1 SGHRS and CDR2 YFSETQ. CDR3 in amino acids: CASSREGQPGQPQHF. CDR3 nucleotide sequence: TGCGCCAGCAGCCGGGAGGGGCAGCCGGGTCAGCCCCAGCATTTT.

This clonotype was seen many times. The gene calls are TRBV3-1 and TRBJ2-2, with 8 nucleotides matching TRBD2. The V gene's germline CDR1 is LGHDT and CDR2 YNNKEL (reference sequence). V lost 3 bases, J lost 5 bases, and 2 bases stayed unmatched. The CDR3 extends over 14 amino acids. In nucleotides, the CDR3 is TGTGCCAGCAGCCACGGGGGGGGGACCGGGGAGCTGTTTTTT. Its translation: CASSHGGGTGELFF.

This clonotype showed up many times. The chain combines TRBV6-5 with TRBJ1-5; TRBD1 might be the D (5 bases). Trimming removed 4 bases from V and 7 bases from J, with 14 bases in between. Germline CDR1 and CDR2: MNHEY and SVGAGI. The CDR3 contains 14 residues. CDR3 in amino acids: CASSWTLLNQPQHF. DNA for the CDR3: TGTGCCAGCAGTTGGACATTGCTAAACCAGCCCCAGCATTTT.

There are a few counts of this clonotype. The chain joins TRBV4-2 to TRBJ2-5; 8 positions agree with TRBD2. The CDR3 is 15 residues long. Trimming cost V 1 base and J 2 bases; bases outside gene matches: 3. CDR1 and CDR2 (germline): LGHNA, YNFKEQ. The CDR3 DNA reads as TGTGCCAGCAGCCAAGTCGCTAGCGGGCAAGAGACCCAGTACTTC. Protein product: CASSQVASGQETQYF.

This clonotype was seen at least ten times. The chain has TRBV7-8 and TRBJ1-5, with TRBD1 matching over 7 bases. The V gene end was trimmed by 0 bases and the J gene end by 2 bases; junction bases not matched to a gene: 16. Germline V CDR1 and CDR2: SGHVS, FQNEAQ. CDR3 length: 20 amino acids. This chain's CDR3 is CASSLASLINQGGGNQPQHF. DNA of the CDR3: TGTGCCAGCAGCTTAGCCAGCCTTATTAACCAGGGGGGCGGCAATCAGCCCCAGCATTTT.

This clonotype was seen a handful of times. The chain joins TRBV5-1 to TRBJ1-3, with D uncertain. V was clipped by 4 bases and J by 0 bases, with 11 bases between them. Germline V gene sequence: CDR1 SGHRS, CDR2 YFSETQ. The CDR3 covers 15 residues. DNA of the CDR3: TGCGCCAGCAGCCGCGAGAGGAGCTCTGGAAACACCATATATTTT. Its protein product is CASSRERSSGNTIYF.

This chain uses TRBV11-2 with TRBJ2-1, with 8 bases lining up with TRBD1. The CDR3 runs 15 residues. Unmatched junction bases numbered 11, after V lost 5 bases and J lost 8 bases. Per germline, CDR1 SGHAT and CDR2 FQNNGV. The CDR3 sequence is CASSLRDRRGDEQFF. Written as DNA, the CDR3 is TGTGCCAGCAGCCTCCGGGACAGGAGGGGGGATGAGCAGTTCTTC.

In this sample, this clonotype turned up many times. The rearrangement joins TRBV12-3 or TRBV12-4 to TRBJ2-7; 12 bases are a match to TRBD2. The CDR3 covers 15 residues. V was pared by 2 bases and J by 4 bases, with 3 bases of the junction left unmatched. This CDR3 reads CASSLRTSGVYEQYF. The CDR3 DNA reads as TGTGCCAGCAGTTTAAGGACTAGCGGGGTATACGAGCAGTACTTC.

This clonotype has only a few counts. Here the CDR3 DNA reads TGCAGTGCTTTACAGGGTGAAGCTTTCTTT. Its protein product is CSALQGEAFF. V usage is TRBV20-1 and J usage is TRBJ1-1; a weak D match, TRBD1 (6 bases). The germline CDR1 and CDR2 sequences are DFQATT and SNEGSKA (reference sequence). Trimming pared 5 bases from V and 7 bases from J, leaving 8 bases between. The CDR3 has 10 residues.

This clonotype was detected many times. The gene calls are TRBV2 and TRBJ2-3, with D tentatively TRBD1 or TRBD2 (6 bases each). Between the trimmed V and J ends, which lost 2 bases and 6 bases, there was a span of 21 bases. The CDR3 runs 17 residues. Germline CDR1 SNHLY, CDR2 FYNNEI. The DNA for the CDR3 is TGTGCCAGCAGTGAATTCAACGGGGGCCCCTCCGGGGATACGCAGTATTTT. This gives the protein CASSEFNGGPSGDTQYF.

In this sample, this clonotype turned up many times. The gene calls are TRBV19 and TRBJ1-5; 7 positions match TRBD1. Germline V gene lookup returns CDR1 LNHDA and CDR2 SQIVND (reference sequence). Trimming cost V 7 bases and J 7 bases; bases outside gene matches: 10. The CDR3 loop spans 14 amino acids. The CDR3 DNA follows: TGTGCCAGTATTGCCAGGGGGTTCGGACAGCCCCAGCATTTT. Residues: CASIARGFGQPQHF.

This rearrangement joins TRBV5-1 to TRBJ2-3, with a tentative D call TRBD2 (5 bases). V was trimmed by 3 bases and J by 0 bases, leaving 14 bases between them. Germline assignment: CDR1 SGHRS and CDR2 YFSETQ. The CDR3 runs to 16 residues. The CDR3 DNA is TGCGCCAGCAGCTACCTCGTGGGAGCTAGCACAGATACGCAGTATTTT. Protein sequence: CASSYLVGASTDTQYF.

This clonotype was seen a few times. V is TRBV7-3 and J is TRBJ1-1, with D possibly TRBD1 on 6 matching bases. This CDR3 is 15 amino acids long. CDR1 is SGHTA and CDR2 is FQGTGA in the germline V gene. V was clipped by 5 bases and J by 6 bases, with 19 bases between them. CDR3 region: CASSRIRGNVAEAFF. DNA for the CDR3: TGTGCCAGCAGCCGCATAAGGGGGAACGTCGCTGAAGCTTTCTTT.

A few counts support this clonotype. J is TRBJ1-1 and V is TRBV20-1, with 9 bases matching TRBD1. This CDR3 contains 16 residues. The junction had 9 bases not matched to a gene; V was cut back by 4 bases and J by 0 bases. Germline V gene sequence: CDR1 DFQATT, CDR2 SNEGSKA (reference sequence). This chain's CDR3 is CSATYPTGGLNTEAFF. CDR3 nucleotide sequence: TGCAGTGCTACCTACCCGACAGGGGGTTTGAACACTGAAGCTTTCTTT.